The clone carrying this TCR beta chain was seen once. As yet, its antigen is unknown. Trimming took 3 bases from V and 6 from J; bases not matched to a gene: 5. The CDR3 spans 13 residues. Germline CDR1 and CDR2: MNHEY and SMNVEV (reference sequence). Clones were sequenced by immunoSEQ multiplex PCR, and TCRdb holds only the in-frame ones, with some missing. The top ten clones hold around 3.5% of a sample with some 40,000 clones, approximately 95% of them seen once. This entry comes from a study of T cells in tuberculosis. Regarding the study as a whole: Smaller alpha distances in active tuberculosis partly reflected shorter CDR3-alpha lengths.

V is TRBV27 and J is TRBJ2-7; 7 nucleotides align to TRBD1. The clonotype originates from a donor aged 10-35 years with latent tuberculosis or without tuberculosis infection. Sample: PBMCs. As DNA, the CDR3 is TGTGCCAGCAGTTTCTCCCACAGGGGCGAGCAGTACTTC. It yields the protein CASSFSHRGEQYF.